This T cell receptor (beta chain) was sequenced in a study of identical twins. Regarding the study as a whole: Fewer insertions characterized abundant cord blood beta clonotypes, whereas memory repertoires showed none.

TCRdb processed the 5' RACE reads anew with MiXCR; each CDR3 protein has one entry. The table records some 690,000 distinct CDR3 sequences, 21% of them present only once. The germline CDR1 and CDR2 sequences are MGHRA and YSYEKL. CDR3 length equals 15 residues. V gave up 1 base and J gave up 0 bases, with 8 bases separating them. In its sample, this clonotype was seen a few times. Its antigen remains unidentified. These data are also associated with another study on T cells expressing NK-cell markers.

The specimen sequenced was PBMCs. This TCR was sampled from a woman aged 18 to 35 in good health. V is TRBV4-1 and J is TRBJ2-3, with D uncertain. CDR3 sequence (DNA): TGCGCCAGCAGCCAAGTCATACTTAGCACAGATACGCAGTATTTT. Amino acids: CASSQVILSTDTQYF.